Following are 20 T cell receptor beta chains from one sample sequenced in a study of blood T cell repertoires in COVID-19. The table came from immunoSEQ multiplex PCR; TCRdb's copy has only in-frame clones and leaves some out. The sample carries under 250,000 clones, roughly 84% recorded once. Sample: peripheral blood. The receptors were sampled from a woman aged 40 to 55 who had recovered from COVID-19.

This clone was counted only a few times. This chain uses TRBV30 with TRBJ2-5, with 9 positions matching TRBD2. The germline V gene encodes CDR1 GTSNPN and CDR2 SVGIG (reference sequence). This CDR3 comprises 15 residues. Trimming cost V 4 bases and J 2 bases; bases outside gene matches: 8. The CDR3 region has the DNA TGTGCCTGGAAGAAGCGGGGGGCCGAGCAAGAGACCCAGTACTTC. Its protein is CAWKKRGAEQETQYF.

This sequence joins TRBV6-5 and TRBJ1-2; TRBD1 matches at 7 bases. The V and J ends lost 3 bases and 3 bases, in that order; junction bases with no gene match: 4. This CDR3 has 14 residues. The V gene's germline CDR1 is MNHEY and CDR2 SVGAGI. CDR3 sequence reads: CASSYSQGYYGYTF. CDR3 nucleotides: TGTGCCAGCAGTTATTCACAGGGGTACTATGGCTACACCTTC.

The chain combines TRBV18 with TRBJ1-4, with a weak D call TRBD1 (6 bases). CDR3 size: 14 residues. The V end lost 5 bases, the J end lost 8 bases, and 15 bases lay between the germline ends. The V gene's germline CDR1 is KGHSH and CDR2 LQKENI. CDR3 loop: CASSSYRDREKLFF. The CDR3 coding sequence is TGTGCCAGCTCATCTTACAGGGATAGAGAAAAACTGTTTTTT.

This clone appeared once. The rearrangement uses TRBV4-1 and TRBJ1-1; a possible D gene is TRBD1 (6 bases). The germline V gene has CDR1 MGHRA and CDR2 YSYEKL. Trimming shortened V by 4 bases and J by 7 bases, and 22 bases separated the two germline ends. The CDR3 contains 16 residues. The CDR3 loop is CASSPMGEGRGVEAFF. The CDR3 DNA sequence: TGCGCCAGCAGCCCCATGGGGGAGGGGAGGGGGGTTGAAGCTTTCTTT.

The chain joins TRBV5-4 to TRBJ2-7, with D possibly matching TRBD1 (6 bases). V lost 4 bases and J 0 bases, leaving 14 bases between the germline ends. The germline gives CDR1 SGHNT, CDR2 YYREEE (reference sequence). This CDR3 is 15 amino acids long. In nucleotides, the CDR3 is TGTGCCAGCAGCCAAGGGGGATCTCCCTCCTACGAGCAGTACTTC. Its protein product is CASSQGGSPSYEQYF.

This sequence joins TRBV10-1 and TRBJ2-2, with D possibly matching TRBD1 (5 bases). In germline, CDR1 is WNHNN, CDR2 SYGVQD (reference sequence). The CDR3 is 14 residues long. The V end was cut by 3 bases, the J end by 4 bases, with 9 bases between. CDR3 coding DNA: TGCGCCAGCAGTGAACATGGGGCCACCGGGGAGCTGTTTTTT. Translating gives CASSEHGATGELFF.

The CDR3 sequence is CASRRDSGETQYF. DNA for the CDR3: TGTGCCAGCAGAAGGGACAGCGGAGAGACCCAGTACTTC. The gene calls are TRBV28 and TRBJ2-5, with 7 nucleotides matching TRBD1. The junction had 5 bases not matched to a gene; V was cut back by 6 bases and J by 4 bases. Germline lookup yields CDR1 MDHEN and CDR2 SYDVKM. This CDR3 comprises 13 residues.

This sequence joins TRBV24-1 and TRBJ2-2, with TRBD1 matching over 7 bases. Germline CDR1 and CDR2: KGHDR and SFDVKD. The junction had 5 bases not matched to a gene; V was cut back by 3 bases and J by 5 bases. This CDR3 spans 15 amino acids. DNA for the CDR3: TGTGCCACCAGTGATGCAGACAGGGTTACCGGGGAGCTGTTTTTT. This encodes CATSDADRVTGELFF.

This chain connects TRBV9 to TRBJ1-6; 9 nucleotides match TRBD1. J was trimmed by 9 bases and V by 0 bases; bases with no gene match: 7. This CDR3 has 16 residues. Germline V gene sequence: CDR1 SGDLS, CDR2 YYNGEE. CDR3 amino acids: CASSVVGGTGSSPLHF. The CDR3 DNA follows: TGTGCCAGCAGCGTAGTAGGCGGGACAGGGTCTTCACCCCTCCACTTT.

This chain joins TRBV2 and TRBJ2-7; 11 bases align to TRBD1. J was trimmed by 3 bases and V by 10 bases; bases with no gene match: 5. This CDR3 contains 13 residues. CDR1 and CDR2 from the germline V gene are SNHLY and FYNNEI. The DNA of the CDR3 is TGTGCCACCACCGGGACAGGGGGCTACGAGCAGTACTTC. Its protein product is CATTGTGGYEQYF.

The CDR3 region is CASSQGQGGTYGYTF. DNA of the CDR3: TGCGCCAGCAGCCAGGGACAGGGAGGGACCTATGGCTACACCTTC. The chain couples TRBV5-1 to TRBJ1-2; 9 bases line up with TRBD1. CDR1 is SGHRS and CDR2 is YFSETQ in the germline V gene. The length of the CDR3 is 15 residues. With V trimmed by 4 bases and J by 4 bases, 8 bases remained unmatched.

CDR3 residues: CATSDLVGTSGGRVEQFF. CDR3 DNA sequence: TGTGCCACCAGTGATTTGGTCGGGACTAGCGGGGGGAGGGTTGAGCAGTTCTTC. The V gene is TRBV24-1, the J gene TRBJ2-1; 15 nucleotides align to TRBD2. The length of the CDR3 is 18 residues. CDR1 is KGHDR and CDR2 is SFDVKD in the germline V gene. V was clipped by 0 bases and J by 9 bases; unmatched bases: 8.

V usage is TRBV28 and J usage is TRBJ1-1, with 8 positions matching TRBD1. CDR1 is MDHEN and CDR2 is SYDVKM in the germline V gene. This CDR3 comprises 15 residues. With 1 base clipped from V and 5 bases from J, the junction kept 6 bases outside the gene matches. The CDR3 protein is CASSLSGRGLTEAFF. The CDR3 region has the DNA TGTGCCAGCAGTTTATCCGGCAGGGGGCTGACTGAAGCTTTCTTT.

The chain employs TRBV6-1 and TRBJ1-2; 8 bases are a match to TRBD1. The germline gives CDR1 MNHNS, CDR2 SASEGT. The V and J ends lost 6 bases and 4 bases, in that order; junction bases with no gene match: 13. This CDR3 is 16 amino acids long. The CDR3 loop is CASSETGTGVLYGYTF. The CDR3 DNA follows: TGTGCCAGCAGCGAAACCGGGACAGGAGTACTCTATGGCTACACCTTC.

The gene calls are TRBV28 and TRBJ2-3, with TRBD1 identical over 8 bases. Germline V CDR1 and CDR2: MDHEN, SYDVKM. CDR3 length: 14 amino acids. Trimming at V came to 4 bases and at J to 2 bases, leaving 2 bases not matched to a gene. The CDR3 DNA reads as TGTGCCAGCAGTTCGGGACAGGACACAGATACGCAGTATTTT. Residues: CASSSGQDTDTQYF.

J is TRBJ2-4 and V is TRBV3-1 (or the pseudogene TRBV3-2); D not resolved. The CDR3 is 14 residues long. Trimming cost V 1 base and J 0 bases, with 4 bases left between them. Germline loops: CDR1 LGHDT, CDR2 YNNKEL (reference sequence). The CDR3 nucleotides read TGTGCCAGCAGCCAAGGCGGAGCCAAAAACATTCAGTACTTC. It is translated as CASSQGGAKNIQYF.

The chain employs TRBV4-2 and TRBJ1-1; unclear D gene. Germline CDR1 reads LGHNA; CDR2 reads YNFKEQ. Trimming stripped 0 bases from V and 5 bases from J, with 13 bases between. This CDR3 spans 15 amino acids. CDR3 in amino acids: CASSQEGTASTEAFF. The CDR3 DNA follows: TGTGCCAGCAGCCAAGAAGGAACAGCCTCTACTGAAGCTTTCTTT.

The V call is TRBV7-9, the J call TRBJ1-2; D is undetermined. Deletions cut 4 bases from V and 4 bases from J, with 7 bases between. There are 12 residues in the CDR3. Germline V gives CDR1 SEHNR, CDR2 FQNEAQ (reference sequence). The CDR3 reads CASSSSSYGYTF. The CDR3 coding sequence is TGTGCCAGCAGCTCGAGTTCCTATGGCTACACCTTC.

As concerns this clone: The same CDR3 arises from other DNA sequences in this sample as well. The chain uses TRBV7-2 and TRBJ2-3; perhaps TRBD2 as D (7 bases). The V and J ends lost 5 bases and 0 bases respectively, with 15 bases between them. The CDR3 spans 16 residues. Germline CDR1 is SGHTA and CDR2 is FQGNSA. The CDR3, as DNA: TGTGCCAGCAGCCCAACTGCGGGGGCCAGCACAGATACGCAGTATTTT. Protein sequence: CASSPTAGASTDTQYF. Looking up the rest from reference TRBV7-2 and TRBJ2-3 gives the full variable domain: GAGVSQSPSNKVTEKGKDVELRCDPISGHTALYWYRQSLGQGLEFLIYFQGNSAPDKSGLPSDRFSAERTGGSVSTLTIQRTQQEDSAVYLCASSPTAGASTDTQYFGPGTRLTVL.

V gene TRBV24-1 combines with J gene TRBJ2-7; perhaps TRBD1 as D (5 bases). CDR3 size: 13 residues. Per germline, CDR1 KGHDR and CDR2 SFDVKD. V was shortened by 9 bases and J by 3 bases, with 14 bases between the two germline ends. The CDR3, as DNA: TGTGCCACCGAGAGTGGACAAGACTACGAGCAGTACTTC. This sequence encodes CATESGQDYEQYF.